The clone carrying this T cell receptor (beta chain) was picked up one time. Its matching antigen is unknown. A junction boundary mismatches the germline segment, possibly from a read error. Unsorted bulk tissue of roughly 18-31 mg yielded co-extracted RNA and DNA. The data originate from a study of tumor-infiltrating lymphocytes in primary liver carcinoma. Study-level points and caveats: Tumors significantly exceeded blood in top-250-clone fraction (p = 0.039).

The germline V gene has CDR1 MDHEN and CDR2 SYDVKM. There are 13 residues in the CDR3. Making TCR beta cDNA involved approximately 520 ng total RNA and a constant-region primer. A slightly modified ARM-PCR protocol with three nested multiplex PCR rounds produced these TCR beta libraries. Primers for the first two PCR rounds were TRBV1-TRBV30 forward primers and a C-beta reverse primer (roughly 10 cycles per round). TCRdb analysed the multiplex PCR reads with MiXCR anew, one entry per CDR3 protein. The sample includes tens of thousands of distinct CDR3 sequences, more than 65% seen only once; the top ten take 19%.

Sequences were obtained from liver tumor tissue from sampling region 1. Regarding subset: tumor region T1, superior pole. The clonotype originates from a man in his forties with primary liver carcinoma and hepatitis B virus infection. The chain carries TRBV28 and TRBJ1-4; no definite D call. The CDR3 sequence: CASIGGTNEKPFF. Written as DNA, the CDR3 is TGTGCCAGCATCGGCGGAACTAATGAAAAACCGTTTTTT.